The 19 T cell receptor beta chains below all came from one sample that was sequenced in a study of T-cell reconstitution after alpha-beta-depleted transplantation in children. Preparation of the TCRbeta library was carried out with unique molecular identifiers. Each CDR3 protein is one row after TCRdb ran MiXCR on the PCR reads. Counted here are about 980,000 distinct CDR3 sequences, about 31% occurring once; the ten biggest clones make up over 25%. The specimen was PBMCs, mostly from graft donor cells, collected 360 days after TCRalphabeta/CD19-depleted stem cell transplant. These receptors all come from a boy under three years old who had a stem cell transplant for SCID, so the T cells may come from the graft donor.

The chain links TRBV5-1 to TRBJ2-3; D is possibly TRBD1 or TRBD2 (6 bases each). The CDR3 is 14 amino acids. The germline V gene encodes CDR1 SGHRS and CDR2 YFSETQ. The V end lost 4 bases, the J end lost 14 bases, and 23 bases lay between the germline ends. DNA of the CDR3: TGCGCCAGCAGCCCGCCGGGGGACACCCCTTTGTTGTATTTT. Protein product: CASSPPGDTPLLYF. The full variable domain, rest sourced from reference TRBV5-1 and TRBJ2-3, is KAGVTQTPRYLIKTRGQQVTLSCSPISGHRSVSWYQQTPGQGLQFLFEYFSETQRNKGNFPGRFSGRQFSNSRSEMNVSTLELGDSALYLCASSPPGDTPLLYFGPGTRLTVL.

This clonotype was found a few times. One end of the junction is discordant with germline, which a read error may explain. The chain has TRBV5-1 and TRBJ2-7, with unresolved D. Germline CDR1 SGHRS, CDR2 YFSETQ. The CDR3 loop spans 13 amino acids. Written as DNA, the CDR3 is TGTGCCAGCAGTTTGGTCGGTACCTACGAGCAGTACTTC. Translated, it gives CASSLVGTYEQYF. The full variable domain, with the rest looked up from reference TRBV5-1 and TRBJ2-7, is KAGVTQTPRYLIKTRGQQVTLSCSPISGHRSVSWYQQTPGQGLQFLFEYFSETQRNKGNFPGRFSGRQFSNSRSEMNVSTLELGDSALYLCASSLVGTYEQYFGPGTRLTVT.

The chain employs TRBV2 and TRBJ2-1; 7 bases align to TRBD2. Germline CDR1 reads SNHLY; CDR2 reads FYNNEI. This CDR3 region has 15 residues. V gave up 2 bases and J gave up 9 bases; unmatched junction bases: 10. The CDR3, as DNA: TGTGCCAGCAGTGAATTGGCGGGGGTTTTAGGTGAGCAGTTCTTC. Its translation is CASSELAGVLGEQFF.

V is TRBV2 and J is TRBJ2-2, with no clear D. Germline V CDR1 and CDR2: SNHLY, FYNNEI. This CDR3 is 16 amino acids long. Trimming left V 3 bases short and J 7 bases short, with 18 bases between. The CDR3 reads CASSDRENSAYGELFF. As DNA, the CDR3 is TGTGCCAGCAGTGACCGCGAGAATAGTGCATACGGGGAGCTGTTTTTT.

The CDR3 sequence: CASSLGGVPTDTQYF. The CDR3 nucleotides read TGTGCCAGCAGCTTAGGCGGGGTCCCCACAGATACGCAGTATTTT. The chain combines TRBV7-9 with TRBJ2-3, with D possibly being TRBD2 (6 bases). Germline V gene lookup returns CDR1 SEHNR and CDR2 FQNEAQ (reference sequence). V lost 1 base to trimming and J lost 2 bases, with 10 bases between them. The CDR3 loop spans 15 amino acids.

This chain uses TRBV12-3 or TRBV12-4 with TRBJ2-5; possibly TRBD2 for D (6 bases). The ends were cut back, 2 bases at V and 1 base at J, with 11 bases in the middle. The CDR3 consists of 15 residues. CDR3 residues: CASSLIPTSQETQYF. The CDR3 coding sequence is TGTGCCAGCAGTTTAATCCCGACTAGCCAAGAGACCCAGTACTTC.

This clonotype was recorded a few times. The chain recombines TRBV6-2 or TRBV6-3 with TRBJ2-3; no definite D call. This CDR3 has 11 amino acids. Germline V CDR1 and CDR2: MNHEY, SVGEGT. V dropped 2 bases and J dropped 8 bases, with 5 bases sitting between them. CDR3 nucleotides: TGTGCCAGCAGTTACGGTTCTACGCAGTATTTT. Its translation: CASSYGSTQYF.

This clonotype was observed a few times. V and J are TRBV5-5 and TRBJ2-1, with 12 bases that match TRBD1. V lost 4 bases to trimming and J lost 7 bases; unmatched junction nucleotides: 9. This CDR3 spans 16 amino acids. The germline gives CDR1 SGHKS, CDR2 YYEKEE (reference sequence). The CDR3, as DNA: TGTGCCAGCAGCCCGGGGGGACAGGGGGCGAGGAATGAGCAGTTCTTC. Translating gives CASSPGGQGARNEQFF.

The CDR3 region has the DNA TGTGCCAGCAGCTTAGACGAGTCGAACACCGGGGAGCTGTTTTTT. Translated, it gives CASSLDESNTGELFF. This chain connects TRBV7-3 to TRBJ2-2; D remains unclear. V shed 2 bases and J shed 0 bases, with 7 bases lying between them. Germline V gene sequence: CDR1 SGHTA, CDR2 FQGTGA. The CDR3 sequence is 15 residues long.

This clonotype was seen many times. The genes are TRBV7-8 and TRBJ2-5; 9 bases fit TRBD2. V was pared by 5 bases and J by 3 bases, with 7 bases of the junction left unmatched. The CDR3 is made up of 15 amino acids. In germline, CDR1 is SGHVS, CDR2 FQNEAQ. As DNA, the CDR3 is TGTGCCAGCAGCCGTCCGGGACTAGCAGAAGAGACCCAGTACTTC. Amino acids: CASSRPGLAEETQYF.

This clonotype came up a few times. The chain recombines TRBV5-1 with TRBJ2-4, with D possibly TRBD1 on 5 matching bases. This CDR3 has 14 residues. CDR1 is SGHRS and CDR2 is YFSETQ in the germline V gene. Trimming cost V 4 bases and J 4 bases, with 12 bases left between them. In nucleotides, the CDR3 is TGCGCCAGCAGCCACCTAGACAGTAAAAACATTCAGTACTTC. It yields the protein CASSHLDSKNIQYF.

There are a few counts of this clonotype. V usage is TRBV20-1 and J usage is TRBJ1-1; no clear D. CDR3 size: 10 residues. CDR1 and CDR2 (germline): DFQATT, SNEGSKA (reference sequence). V shed 2 bases and J shed 10 bases, with 8 bases lying between them. The DNA for the CDR3 is TGCAGTGCTAGATATAGGGTAGCTTTCTTT. It yields the protein CSARYRVAFF.

V is TRBV20-1 and J is TRBJ2-7, with D tentatively TRBD2 (6 bases). The CDR3 is made up of 13 amino acids. V lost 5 bases and J 3 bases, leaving 14 bases between the germline ends. Germline CDR1 reads DFQATT; CDR2 reads SNEGSKA (reference sequence). CDR3: CSALPLGGYEQYF. The CDR3 DNA sequence: TGCAGTGCTCTACCCCTGGGGGGCTACGAGCAGTACTTC.

This clonotype was detected a few times. The chain uses TRBV4-2 and TRBJ2-3; D not certain. The length of the CDR3 is 16 residues. With 0 bases removed from V and 3 bases from J, the gap between germline ends came to 13 bases. In germline, CDR1 is LGHNA, CDR2 YNFKEQ. The CDR3 nucleotides read TGTGCCAGCAGCCAAGATCGGGTCAAGGTTACAGATACGCAGTATTTT. Its protein product is CASSQDRVKVTDTQYF.

This clonotype was seen a handful of times. The V gene is TRBV12-3 or TRBV12-4, the J gene TRBJ1-4; D gene ambiguous. The CDR3 is made up of 14 amino acids. V was cut by 6 bases and J by 11 bases, with 19 bases left in between. The CDR3 sequence is CASRQTDQSGKLFF. For the CDR3, the DNA is TGTGCCAGCAGACAAACCGATCAATCCGGGAAACTGTTTTTT.

The chain combines TRBV12-3 or TRBV12-4 with TRBJ2-7; tentatively, D is TRBD1 or TRBD2 (5 bases each). The CDR3 covers 15 residues. Trimming removed 5 bases at V and 2 bases at J, with 16 bases between. In DNA, the CDR3 is TGTGCCAGCAGTAGTCCCGGGGACGGAGCCTACGAGCAGTACTTC. Translation gives CASSSPGDGAYEQYF.

The V and J genes are TRBV12-3 or TRBV12-4 and TRBJ1-1; D not certain. Trimming removed 6 bases from V and 6 bases from J, with 11 bases in between. The CDR3 consists of 12 residues. In DNA, the CDR3 is TGTGCCAGCAGCCCCCACCGGGCTGAAGCTTTCTTT. Translated, it gives CASSPHRAEAFF.

This clonotype appeared a few times. The chain links TRBV15 to TRBJ2-3; 7 nucleotides align to TRBD2. V was clipped by 5 bases and J by 2 bases; unmatched bases: 10. CDR3 size: 16 residues. Germline V gene lookup returns CDR1 LNHNV and CDR2 YYDKDF (reference sequence). For the CDR3, the DNA is TGTGCCACCAGCCCTCGAGGGGCGGGGGACACAGATACGCAGTATTTT. Translating it yields CATSPRGAGDTDTQYF. The full variable domain, its missing parts supplied by reference TRBV15 and TRBJ2-3, is DAMVIQNPRYQVTQFGKPVTLSCSQTLNHNVMYWYQQKSSQAPKLLFHYYDKDFNNEADTPDNFQSRRPNTSFCFLDIRSPGLGDTAMYLCATSPRGAGDTDTQYFGPGTRLTVL.

This clonotype was counted many times. The chain uses TRBV27 and TRBJ2-1; a weak D match, TRBD1 (6 bases). Trimming left V 3 bases short and J 3 bases short, with 12 bases between. This CDR3 region has 15 residues. Germline values: CDR1 MNHEY, CDR2 SMNVEV (reference sequence). This chain's CDR3 is CASSLGGGLYNEQFF. In DNA, the CDR3 is TGTGCCAGCAGTTTGGGTGGGGGCCTCTACAATGAGCAGTTCTTC.